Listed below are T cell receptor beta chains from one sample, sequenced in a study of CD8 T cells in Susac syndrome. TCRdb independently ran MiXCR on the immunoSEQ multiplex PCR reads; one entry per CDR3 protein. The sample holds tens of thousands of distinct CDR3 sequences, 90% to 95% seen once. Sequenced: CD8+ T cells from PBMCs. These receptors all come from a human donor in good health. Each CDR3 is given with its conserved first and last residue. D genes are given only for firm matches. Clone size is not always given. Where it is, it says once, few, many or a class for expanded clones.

CDR3: CASSYAGRIGELFF; DNA: TGTGCCAGCAGTTACGCAGGGAGGATCGGGGAGCTGTTTTTT; J: TRBJ2-2; size: -; D: -; V: TRBV6-5
CDR3: CASGPGTISVF; DNA: TGTGCCAGCGGGCCCGGGACGATCTCGGTCTTC; J: TRBJ2-1; size: -; D: -; V: TRBV27
CDR3: CSGGGWVASSYNEQFF; DNA: TGCAGCGGTGGTGGATGGGTAGCAAGCTCCTACAATGAGCAGTTCTTC; J: TRBJ2-1; size: -; D: -; V: TRBV29-1
CDR3: CASSMGTGVYGYTF; DNA: TGTGCCAGCAGCATGGGGACAGGGGTCTATGGCTACACCTTC; J: TRBJ1-2; size: -; D: TRBD1; V: TRBV7-9
CDR3: CAWSGAGRTDTQYF; DNA: TGTGCCTGGAGTGGAGCGGGAAGGACAGATACGCAGTATTTT; J: TRBJ2-3; size: -; D: TRBD2; V: TRBV30
CDR3: CASSSLTGASYNEQFF; DNA: TGTGCCAGCAGCTCTCTGACAGGGGCCTCCTACAATGAGCAGTTCTTC; J: TRBJ2-1; size: -; D: TRBD1; V: TRBV13
CDR3: CASSEWQNNEQFF; DNA: TGTGCCAGCAGTGAATGGCAGAACAATGAGCAGTTCTTC; J: TRBJ2-1; size: -; D: -; V: TRBV25-1
CDR3: CASSLNPTVNTEAFF; DNA: TGTGCCAGCAGCTTAAATCCCACCGTGAACACTGAAGCTTTCTTT; J: TRBJ1-1; size: -; D: -; V: TRBV7-2
CDR3: CASSQVLRGTDTQYF; DNA: TGTGCCAGCAGCCAAGTTCTAAGGGGCACAGATACGCAGTATTTT; J: TRBJ2-3; size: once; D: -; V: TRBV3-1
CDR3: CSAELDRATTEAFF; DNA: TGCAGCGCTGAACTGGACAGGGCAACCACTGAAGCTTTCTTT; J: TRBJ1-1; size: -; D: TRBD1; V: TRBV29-1
CDR3: CASSLSGKQPQHF; DNA: TGTGCCAGCAGTTTATCAGGGAAACAGCCCCAGCATTTT; J: TRBJ1-5; size: -; D: -; V: TRBV12-3/TRBV12-4
CDR3: CASSAPGGSSYNEQFF; DNA: TGTGCCAGCAGCGCCCCGGGCGGGAGCTCCTACAATGAGCAGTTCTTC; J: TRBJ2-1; size: -; D: TRBD2; V: TRBV9
CDR3: CASSSASRMQPQHF; DNA: TGTGCCAGCAGTTCGGCCTCACGGATGCAGCCCCAGCATTTT; J: TRBJ1-5; size: -; D: -; V: TRBV27
CDR3: CASSFGTVNTEAFF; DNA: TGTGCCAGCAGCTTTGGGACGGTGAACACTGAAGCTTTCTTT; J: TRBJ1-1; size: -; D: -; V: TRBV5-6
CDR3: CASSLGSRNTEAFF; DNA: TGTGCCAGCAGTTTGGGCAGTAGGAACACTGAAGCTTTCTTT; J: TRBJ1-1; size: -; D: -; V: TRBV27
CDR3: CASRVDREYEQYF; DNA: TGCGCCAGCAGGGTTGACAGAGAATACGAGCAGTACTTC; J: TRBJ2-7; size: -; D: -; V: TRBV5-1
CDR3: CASSQRGLAGTNEQFF; DNA: TGCGCCAGCAGCCAGAGGGGACTAGCGGGAACCAATGAGCAGTTCTTC; J: TRBJ2-1; size: -; D: TRBD2; V: TRBV4-1
CDR3: CASSLAPRYQETQYF; DNA: TGTGCCAGCAGCTTAGCCCCTCGGTACCAAGAGACCCAGTACTTC; J: TRBJ2-5; size: -; D: -; V: TRBV11-1
CDR3: CASQGRSRVSEQYF; DNA: TGTGCCAGCCAAGGCCGGTCCAGGGTCTCCGAGCAGTACTTC; J: TRBJ2-7; size: -; D: -; V: TRBV12-3/TRBV12-4
CDR3: CASIPAGLAGYTIQYF; DNA: TGTGCCAGTATACCCGCCGGACTAGCGGGTTATACCATTCAGTACTTC; J: TRBJ2-4; size: -; D: TRBD2; V: TRBV19
CDR3: CASSLEAGEDRGEQFF; DNA: TGTGCCAGCAGCTTAGAGGCGGGAGAAGATCGTGGTGAGCAGTTCTTC; J: TRBJ2-1; size: -; D: TRBD2; V: TRBV7-6
CDR3: CSARLGGANTEAFF; DNA: TGCAGTGCTAGGCTAGGAGGCGCGAACACTGAAGCTTTCTTT; J: TRBJ1-1; size: -; D: -; V: TRBV20-1
CDR3: CASSSREGLLNEQFF; DNA: TGTGCCAGCAGTTCTCGGGAGGGCCTCCTGAATGAGCAGTTCTTC; J: TRBJ2-1; size: -; D: TRBD2; V: TRBV6-5
CDR3: CASSFSQGNEQFF; DNA: TGTGCCAGCAGTTTCTCGCAGGGCAATGAGCAGTTCTTC; J: TRBJ2-1; size: -; D: -; V: TRBV12-3/TRBV12-4
CDR3: CASSQFGHSNGELFF; DNA: TGCGCCAGCAGCCAATTTGGACATTCGAACGGGGAGCTGTTTTTT; J: TRBJ2-2; size: -; D: -; V: TRBV4-1